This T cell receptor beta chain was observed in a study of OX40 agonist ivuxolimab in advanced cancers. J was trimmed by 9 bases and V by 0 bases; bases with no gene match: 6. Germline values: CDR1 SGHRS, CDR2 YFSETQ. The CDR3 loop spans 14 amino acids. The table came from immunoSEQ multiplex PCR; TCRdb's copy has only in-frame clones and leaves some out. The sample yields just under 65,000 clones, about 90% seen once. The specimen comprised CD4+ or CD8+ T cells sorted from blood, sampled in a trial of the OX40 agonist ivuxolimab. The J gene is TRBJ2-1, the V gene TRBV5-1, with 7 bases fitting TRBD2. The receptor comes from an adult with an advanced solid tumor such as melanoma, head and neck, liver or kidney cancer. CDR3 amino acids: CASSLGDYDTEQFF. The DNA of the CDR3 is TGCGCCAGCAGCTTGGGGGACTATGATACTGAGCAGTTCTTC.